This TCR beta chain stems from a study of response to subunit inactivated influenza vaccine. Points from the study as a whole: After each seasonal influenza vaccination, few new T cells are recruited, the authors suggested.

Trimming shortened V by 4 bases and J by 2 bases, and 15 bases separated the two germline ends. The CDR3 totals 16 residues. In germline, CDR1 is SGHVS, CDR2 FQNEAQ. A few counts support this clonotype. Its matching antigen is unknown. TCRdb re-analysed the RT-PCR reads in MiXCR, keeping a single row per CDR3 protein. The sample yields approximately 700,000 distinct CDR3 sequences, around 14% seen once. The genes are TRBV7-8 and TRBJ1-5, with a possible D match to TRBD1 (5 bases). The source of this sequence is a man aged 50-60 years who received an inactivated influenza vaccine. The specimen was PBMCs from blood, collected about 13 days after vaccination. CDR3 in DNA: TGTGCCAGCAGCTGGTCGACTCAGGGAGGCAATCAGCCCCAGCATTTT. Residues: CASSWSTQGGNQPQHF.